The 26 T cell receptor beta chains reported below all come from one sample, sequenced in a study of blood T cell repertoires in COVID-19. The table came from immunoSEQ multiplex PCR; TCRdb's copy has only in-frame clones and leaves some out. Here the sample spans 100,000 to 150,000 clones, around 83% being singletons. The sample taken for sequencing was peripheral blood. These receptor sequences come from a woman aged 50 to 60 with acute or convalescent COVID-19.

A note on this clone: At one of its ends the junction is not consistent with the germline gene, which may arise from a read error. J is TRBJ2-7 and V is TRBV10-3; D ambiguous. The germline CDR1 and CDR2 sequences are ENHRY and SYGVKD. The CDR3 loop spans 11 amino acids. CDR3 region: CATSGAYEQYF. The CDR3 region has the DNA TGTGCCACCAGTGGAGCCTACGAGCAGTACTTC.

The V call is TRBV5-6, the J call TRBJ2-3; 9 bases map to TRBD2. The trim removed 1 base at V and 1 base at J, leaving 7 bases unmatched. This CDR3 is 17 amino acids long. Germline V gives CDR1 SGHDT, CDR2 YYEEEE. In DNA form, the CDR3 reads TGTGCCAGCAGCTTGTTTCTAGCGGGGTCCCGCACAGATACGCAGTATTTT. Translating it yields CASSLFLAGSRTDTQYF.

V usage is TRBV10-2 and J usage is TRBJ2-7, with TRBD1 as a possible D gene (6 bases). The length of the CDR3 is 10 residues. V dropped 10 bases and J dropped 5 bases, with 9 bases sitting between them. Germline V gives CDR1 WSHSY, CDR2 SAAADI. The DNA of the CDR3 is TGCGCCACACAGGGTAACGAGCAGTACTTC. This codes for CATQGNEQYF.

This sequence joins TRBV6-5 and TRBJ1-1; D is ambiguous. The CDR3 is 13 amino acids. The germline V and J ends were trimmed by 10 bases and 4 bases, with 16 bases remaining between them. Germline V gene data show CDR1 as MNHEY and CDR2 as SVGAGI. The CDR3: CATARASSTEAFF. CDR3 coding DNA: TGTGCCACCGCCCGTGCCTCTAGCACTGAAGCTTTCTTT.

The chain has TRBV29-1 and TRBJ2-1, with 8 bases aligning to TRBD1. Germline CDR1 and CDR2: SQVTM and ANQGSEA. V was clipped by 4 bases and J by 7 bases; unmatched bases: 6. The CDR3 loop spans 13 amino acids. CDR3 protein: CSVGDRYSNEQFF. CDR3 sequence (DNA): TGCAGCGTTGGGGACAGGTACTCTAATGAGCAGTTCTTC.

The chain recombines TRBV5-1 with TRBJ1-2, with unresolved D. The germline gives CDR1 SGHRS, CDR2 YFSETQ. The CDR3 covers 14 residues. V dropped 0 bases and J dropped 1 base, with 7 bases sitting between them. Written as DNA, the CDR3 is TGCGCCAGCAGCTTGGGAGTATTTAACTATGGCTACACCTTC. The encoded protein is CASSLGVFNYGYTF.

This rearrangement joins TRBV29-1 to TRBJ2-3, with unresolved D. CDR1 SQVTM and CDR2 ANQGSEA come from the germline V gene. This CDR3 has 13 amino acids. Deletions cut 7 bases from V and 0 bases from J, with 11 bases between. In nucleotides, the CDR3 is TGCAGCGGAAGCCTCGGGAGCACAGATACGCAGTATTTT. Its protein is CSGSLGSTDTQYF.

DNA for the CDR3: TGTGCCATGACCGGGACAGTGAACACCGGGGAGCTGTTTTTT. This sequence encodes CAMTGTVNTGELFF. The V gene is TRBV10-3, the J gene TRBJ2-2; 7 nucleotides agree with TRBD1. CDR1 is ENHRY and CDR2 is SYGVKD in the germline V gene. The CDR3 runs 14 residues. V shed 9 bases, J shed 1 base, and the junction held 5 bases outside the gene matches.

The chain links TRBV11-3 to TRBJ1-6, with 7 bases identical to TRBD1. The germline V gene encodes CDR1 SGHNT and CDR2 YENEEA. The CDR3 runs 15 residues. The ends lost 4 bases at V and 7 bases at J; junction bases unmatched: 7. CDR3 bases: TGTGCCAGCAGCTCTACCGGGACAGCCAATTCACCCCTCCACTTT. Translated, it gives CASSSTGTANSPLHF.

This rearrangement joins TRBV6-1 to TRBJ2-2; 7 bases match TRBD2. V was pared by 0 bases and J by 6 bases, with 7 bases of the junction left unmatched. CDR1 is MNHNS and CDR2 is SASEGT in the germline V gene. The CDR3 is made up of 16 amino acids. The DNA for the CDR3 is TGTGCCAGCAGTGAAGCCCTGGGGGGGGTCTCCGGGGAGCTGTTTTTT. Translated: CASSEALGGVSGELFF.

The rearrangement joins TRBV23-1 to TRBJ1-1, with D possibly TRBD1 on 5 matching bases. TRBV23-1 is an ORF for which the function is uncertain. V lost 2 bases and J lost 0, with 16 bases in between. The CDR3 has 17 amino acids. The DNA for the CDR3 is TGCGCCAGCAGTCAAGCTAGGGGAGGGGAGATGAACACTGAAGCTTTCTTT. It yields the protein CASSQARGGEMNTEAFF.

The J gene is TRBJ1-2, the V gene TRBV5-1, with 8 bases identical to TRBD1. The trim removed 4 bases at V and 4 bases at J, leaving 9 bases unmatched. Germline V gives CDR1 SGHRS, CDR2 YFSETQ. The CDR3 sequence is 15 residues long. The DNA for the CDR3 is TGCGCCAGCAGCCCCGGACAGGGTAGGTCCTATGGCTACACCTTC. As protein: CASSPGQGRSYGYTF.

This clone was detected once. J is TRBJ2-3 and V is TRBV19, with 8 bases matching TRBD2. There are 15 residues in the CDR3. V lost 4 bases, J lost 1 base, and 4 bases stayed unmatched. Germline V gene sequence: CDR1 LNHDA, CDR2 SQIVND (reference sequence). CDR3 DNA: TGTGCCAGTAGTACCCTACTAGCGGGCACAGATACGCAGTATTTT. Protein product: CASSTLLAGTDTQYF.

The chain recombines TRBV5-1 with TRBJ2-2; 12 nucleotides match TRBD2. The CDR3 consists of 16 residues. V shed 3 bases and J 4 bases; nucleotides not matched to a gene: 4. Germline CDR1 SGHRS, CDR2 YFSETQ. CDR3 loop: CASSYRLAGVTGELFF. The CDR3 nucleotides read TGCGCCAGCAGCTATAGACTAGCGGGGGTCACCGGGGAGCTGTTTTTT.

The CDR3 nucleotides are TGTGCCAGCAGCAAAGTCAGTATAGGGGGCATTCATGGCTACACCTTC. Translated, it gives CASSKVSIGGIHGYTF. This chain connects TRBV21-1 to TRBJ1-2; the D call TRBD1 from the table was never checked on the DNA. TRBV21-1 is a listed pseudogene. The CDR3 spans 16 residues.

The chain carries TRBV18 and TRBJ1-3; 7 bases line up with TRBD1. Per germline, CDR1 KGHSH and CDR2 LQKENI. The CDR3 is 16 residues long. After removal of 3 bases from V and 0 bases from J, the junction contained 5 bases not matched to a gene. CDR3 residues: CASSPGQSSSGNTIYF. The CDR3 bases are TGTGCCAGCTCACCGGGACAGAGCAGCTCTGGAAACACCATATATTTT.

The rearrangement uses TRBV2 and TRBJ1-1; tentatively, D is TRBD1 (6 bases). Trimming took off 3 bases at V and 3 bases at J, with 11 bases between the two ends. The CDR3 loop spans 14 amino acids. Germline values: CDR1 SNHLY, CDR2 FYNNEI. CDR3 DNA: TGTGCCAGCAGTGATAGGGGGGGGGACACTGAAGCTTTCTTT. Amino acids: CASSDRGGDTEAFF.

V and J are TRBV11-2 and TRBJ2-2; D not certain. Germline V gene data show CDR1 as SGHAT and CDR2 as FQNNGV. Trimming took off 8 bases at V and 7 bases at J, with 17 bases between the two ends. This CDR3 has 14 amino acids. Here the CDR3 DNA reads TGTGCCAGCTCCCGAGGCAGTTTAGGCGGGGAGCTGTTTTTT. It encodes CASSRGSLGGELFF.

The V gene is TRBV5-1, the J gene TRBJ1-6; possible D gene TRBD1, 6 bases. The CDR3 has 16 amino acids. Deletions cut 3 bases from V and 0 bases from J, with 10 bases between. Per the germline V gene, CDR1 is SGHRS and CDR2 is YFSETQ. This CDR3 is CASSYRQASYNSPLHF. The CDR3 DNA reads TGCGCCAGCAGCTACAGACAGGCCTCCTATAATTCACCCCTCCACTTT.

The chain has TRBV3-1 (or the pseudogene TRBV3-2) and TRBJ2-1; D gene unclear. Germline CDR1 LGHDT, CDR2 YNNKEL (reference sequence). Between the trimmed V and J ends, which lost 0 bases and 1 base, there was a span of 7 bases. The CDR3 covers 15 residues. This CDR3 reads CASSQERKSYNEQFF. The CDR3 DNA follows: TGTGCCAGCAGCCAAGAGCGGAAATCCTACAATGAGCAGTTCTTC.

The chain couples TRBV13 to TRBJ1-2; D is possibly TRBD1 (5 bases). The length of the CDR3 is 13 residues. Per germline, CDR1 PRHDT and CDR2 FYEKMQ (reference sequence). Trimming removed 5 bases at V and 2 bases at J, with 9 bases between. The DNA for the CDR3 is TGTGCCAGCAGCCTCCCAGGGAACTATGGCTACACCTTC. Translating it yields CASSLPGNYGYTF.

V is TRBV27 and J is TRBJ2-2; a weak D match, TRBD2 (5 bases). The germline V gene has CDR1 MNHEY and CDR2 SMNVEV (reference sequence). The CDR3 totals 13 residues. V was pared by 11 bases and J by 1 base, with 11 bases between. CDR3 in amino acids: CACGPVNTGELFF. DNA of the CDR3: TGTGCCTGCGGGCCGGTGAACACCGGGGAGCTGTTTTTT.

This chain joins TRBV5-1 and TRBJ2-6; 9 bases map to TRBD1. CDR3 size: 18 residues. V dropped 3 bases and J dropped 0; count of bases not matched to a gene: 7. CDR1 is SGHRS and CDR2 is YFSETQ in the germline V gene. The CDR3 DNA reads as TGCGCCAGCAGCTCTTGGACAGGGGCGCCCTCTGGGGCCAACGTCCTGACTTTC. Encoded protein: CASSSWTGAPSGANVLTF.

The chain carries TRBV15 and TRBJ2-3; 7 bases are a match to TRBD1. J gave up 0 bases and V 1 base, and 10 bases lay outside the gene matches. The CDR3 is 18 residues long. CDR1 is LNHNV and CDR2 is YYDKDF in the germline V gene (reference sequence). The CDR3 sequence: CATSRVRPGGRSTDTQYF. In DNA, the CDR3 is TGTGCCACCAGCAGAGTGCGGCCAGGGGGAAGGAGCACAGATACGCAGTATTTT.

This sequence joins TRBV6-5 and TRBJ1-2, with 8 nucleotides matching TRBD1. This CDR3 comprises 14 residues. Germline V lookup: CDR1 MNHEY, CDR2 SVGAGI. Germline trimming cut 5 bases from V and 3 bases from J; bases unmatched to any gene: 5. In DNA, the CDR3 is TGTGCCAGCAGTCGAACGGACAGGGACTATGGCTACACCTTC. It yields the protein CASSRTDRDYGYTF.

The chain links TRBV12-5 to TRBJ1-3, with TRBD1 matching 10 bases. V lost 6 bases, J lost 2 bases, and 4 bases stayed unmatched. CDR3 length: 15 residues. Germline CDR1 LGHNT, CDR2 FRNRAP. CDR3 nucleotide sequence: TGTGCTAGTGGCCGGGGACAGGGGCCTGGAAACACCATATATTTT. It yields the protein CASGRGQGPGNTIYF.